This is a list of T cell receptor beta chains from one sample in a study of PD-1 blockade in mismatch repair-deficient tumors. The method was immunoSEQ multiplex PCR; TCRdb's version includes in-frame clones alone and lacks a portion of them. The sample has some 130,000 clones; roughly 90% are singletons. The sample in question was peripheral blood, obtained approximately 71 weeks after starting pembrolizumab. These TCRs come from an adult with mismatch repair-deficient cancer. Both conserved end residues are part of each CDR3. The order of the fields is V gene, D gene, J gene, clone size, CDR3 DNA, CDR3 protein. D genes are given only for firm matches. The size entry is marked missing in some rows and otherwise reads once, few, many or a size class.

TRBV5-1	.	TRBJ1-2	.	TGCGCCAGCAGCCCGCGGGGTTGGTATGGCTACACCTTC	CASSPRGWYGYTF
TRBV4-3	TRBD1	TRBJ2-6	.	TGCGCCAGCAGCCTAGGGACAGGGAAGGCTGGGGCCAACGTCCTGACTTTC	CASSLGTGKAGANVLTF
TRBV5-8	TRBD1	TRBJ1-5	.	TGTGCCAGCAGCTTGGTGACAGGGTCAAGTCAGCCCCAGCATTTT	CASSLVTGSSQPQHF
TRBV21-1	.	TRBJ2-2	.	TGTGCCAGCATCCTAGAGGGGGCGGGCACCGGGGAGCTGTTTTTT	CASILEGAGTGELFF
TRBV7-2	.	TRBJ1-6	.	TGTGCCAGCAGCTTCCCTAATTCACCCCTCCACTTT	CASSFPNSPLHF
TRBV29-1	TRBD2	TRBJ2-3	few	TGCAGCGTCCCTAGCGGAAGCACAGATACGCAGTATTTT	CSVPSGSTDTQYF
TRBV5-8	.	TRBJ2-3	.	TGTGCCAGCAGCCCGCCCGCAAGGACGATTGGCGATACGCAGTATTTT	CASSPPARTIGDTQYF
TRBV27	TRBD1	TRBJ2-1	.	TGTGCCAGCAGTTTATCACCGGGACAGCACTACAATGAGCAGTTCTTC	CASSLSPGQHYNEQFF
TRBV19	.	TRBJ1-4	.	TGTGCCAGCCTAGGAGCAACTAATGAAAAACTGTTTTTT	CASLGATNEKLFF
TRBV11-2	.	TRBJ2-6	.	TGTGCCAGCAGCCCCGAGGGGGCCAACGTCCTGACTTTC	CASSPEGANVLTF
TRBV28	.	TRBJ1-5	.	TGTGCCAGCCGCGGCGGGGGCGCTGGTCAGCCCCAGCATTTT	CASRGGGAGQPQHF
TRBV9	.	TRBJ2-2	.	TGTGCCAGCAGCGTAGAGAACCGGGCGGGTACCGGGGAGCTGTTTTTT	CASSVENRAGTGELFF
TRBV27	TRBD2	TRBJ2-3	.	TGTGCCAGCAGTGACCTAGCGGGCAGCGAAGATACGCAGTATTTT	CASSDLAGSEDTQYF
TRBV6-6	TRBD1	TRBJ1-4	.	TGTGCCAGCAGACCGACAGGGGATTGGCGGGAAAAACTGTTTTTT	CASRPTGDWREKLFF
TRBV30	TRBD1	TRBJ1-1	once	TGTGCCTGGAGGCCACAGGGGCGAGGGACTGAAGCTTTCTTT	CAWRPQGRGTEAFF
TRBV7-9	.	TRBJ2-5	.	TGTGCCAGCAGCGAGACAGCTTCTGAGACCCAGTACTTC	CASSETASETQYF
TRBV5-1	TRBD1	TRBJ1-2	.	TGCGCCAGCAGCCCGGGGACAGCCTATGGCTACACCTTC	CASSPGTAYGYTF
TRBV29-1	.	TRBJ1-1	once	TGCAGCGTTAACAGGAGATCGAACACTGAAGCTTTCTTT	CSVNRRSNTEAFF
TRBV7-2	.	TRBJ2-1	.	TGTGCCAGCAGCTTCAGGCTAGTTGGTGAGCAGTTCTTC	CASSFRLVGEQFF
TRBV6-5	TRBD1	TRBJ1-2	.	TGTGCCAGCAGTTACGCCCCGGGACAGGGAGAAGGCTACACCTTC	CASSYAPGQGEGYTF
TRBV13	.	TRBJ1-1	.	TGTGCCACCCACCCCCCTTCGGGTAACACTGAAGCTTTCTTT	CATHPPSGNTEAFF
TRBV7-3	TRBD2	TRBJ2-3	.	TGTGCCAGCAGCTCTGGGGGAGGGCGAGATACGCAGTATTTT	CASSSGGGRDTQYF
TRBV6-1	.	TRBJ2-7	medium-sized	TGTGCCAGCAGTGAAAGTTCGGGGCGGGGTCCCTACGAGCAGTACTTC	CASSESSGRGPYEQYF
TRBV6-5	.	TRBJ2-3	few	TGTGCCAGCATAACGCAGTATTTT	CASITQYF
TRBV27	TRBD1	TRBJ2-2	.	TGTGCCAGCAGTTCCCTATCGGACAGGGTAGTCGGGGAGCTGTTTTTT	CASSSLSDRVVGELFF
TRBV5-1	TRBD2	TRBJ2-7	once	TGCGCCAGCAGCGTACTGACTAGCGCGAGCTCCTACGAGCAGTACTTC	CASSVLTSASSYEQYF
TRBV5-4	.	TRBJ2-7	.	TGTGCCAGCAGCGACCGGGACGGACTCTCCTACGAGCAGTACTTC	CASSDRDGLSYEQYF
TRBV5-1	.	TRBJ2-3	.	TGCGCCAGCAGCTTGGAGGGGGGGACTACCGTCTATTTCGATACGCAGTATTTT	CASSLEGGTTVYFDTQYF
TRBV20-1	.	TRBJ1-1	.	TGCAGTGCTAGTCTATGGAGAGAAGCTTTCTTT	CSASLWREAFF
TRBV19	TRBD1	TRBJ2-7	.	TGTGCCAGTAGTAAGACAGGGGGCTACGAGCAGTACTTC	CASSKTGGYEQYF
TRBV5-4	.	TRBJ2-5	.	TGTGCCAGCAGCTTGGGAGCGGTCACTAAGGAGACCCAGTACTTC	CASSLGAVTKETQYF
TRBV19	TRBD1	TRBJ2-7	once	TGTGCCAGTAGCATCGTACAGGGGCTCTCCTACGAGCAGTACTTC	CASSIVQGLSYEQYF
TRBV11-2	.	TRBJ2-5	.	TGTGCCAGCAGCTTACAGGGGAATGCGGAGACCCAGTACTTC	CASSLQGNAETQYF
TRBV4-3	.	TRBJ2-1	.	TGCGCCAGCAGCCAAGGGCTAGCAGGAATAACCTACAATGAGCAGTTCTTC	CASSQGLAGITYNEQFF
TRBV9	.	TRBJ2-1	few	TGTGCCAGCAGCGTAGAAGGCTCCTACAATGAGCAGTTCTTC	CASSVEGSYNEQFF
TRBV5-1	.	TRBJ2-7	.	TGCGCCAGCAGCTTAAGGCAGGGGGGAACCTACGAGCAGTACTTC	CASSLRQGGTYEQYF
TRBV30	TRBD1	TRBJ1-2	.	TGTGCCTGGAGTGGACAGGGTCATGGCTACACCTTC	CAWSGQGHGYTF
TRBV5-4	TRBD2	TRBJ2-7	.	TGTGCCAGCAGCTGGGGGGGGAGAGCCTACGAGCAGTACTTC	CASSWGGRAYEQYF
TRBV2	.	TRBJ2-5	.	TGTGCCAGCATAAGGATAGCCCGGACACAAGAGACCCAGTACTTC	CASIRIARTQETQYF
TRBV4-1	TRBD2	TRBJ2-2	.	TGCGCCAGCAGCCGGCCTAGCGGGAGGCCCTACACCGGGGAGCTGTTTTTT	CASSRPSGRPYTGELFF
TRBV2	.	TRBJ2-7	.	TGTGCCAGCAGTGAAGCGCTTCGGGGCTACGAGCAGTACTTC	CASSEALRGYEQYF
TRBV4-3	TRBD2	TRBJ2-3	.	TGCGCCAGCAGCCCTAGCGGGAGATCAGATACGCAGTATTTT	CASSPSGRSDTQYF